These T cell receptor beta chains were read from a single sample in a study of CD8 T cells in Susac syndrome. TCRdb called the immunoSEQ multiplex PCR reads again in MiXCR, with one record for every CDR3 protein. This sample has tens of thousands of distinct CDR3 sequences, with under 95% found just once. The sample comprised CD8+ T cells from PBMCs. The receptors here all came from a human donor in good health. CDR3s include the opening cysteine and the closing phenylalanine or tryptophan. Fields, in order: CDR3 DNA, CDR3 protein, J gene, clone size, V gene, D gene. A D gene is named only where the DNA matches it firmly. Size values are once, few and many counts, or a class for expanded clones, and some rows have none.

TGCAGCGTTGTTCCGGGAGGGGACTATGGCTACACCTTC CSVVPGGDYGYTF TRBJ1-2 . TRBV29-1 .
TGTGCCAGCAGTTTCGGCCGCTCCTACGAGCAGTACTTC CASSFGRSYEQYF TRBJ2-7 . TRBV27 .
TGCGCCAGCAGCCAAGTAGGTAGCGCCCGAGCCTACGAGCAGTACTTC CASSQVGSARAYEQYF TRBJ2-7 once TRBV4-1 .
TGTGCCAGCTCACCGGGACAGGGCGATGGCTACACCTTC CASSPGQGDGYTF TRBJ1-2 . TRBV18 TRBD1
TGCAGCGTTAAGGCCAGCGGGAGATTCGAGCAGTTCTTC CSVKASGRFEQFF TRBJ2-1 . TRBV29-1 TRBD2
TGTGCCAGCGGGGGTAGGGATGAGCAGTTCTTC CASGGRDEQFF TRBJ2-1 once TRBV6-6 .
TGTGCCAGCAGCCCAAGATCGGGGGCCAGCTACAATGAGCAGTTCTTC CASSPRSGASYNEQFF TRBJ2-1 . TRBV7-9 .
TGTGCCAGCAGCGTAGAGTCAGGCGTCGGTGAAGCTTTCTTT CASSVESGVGEAFF TRBJ1-1 . TRBV9 .
TGCAGCGCCGTTGGAGAGACCCAGTACTTC CSAVGETQYF TRBJ2-5 once TRBV29-1 .
TGTGCCAGCAGCTTAGGGACAAAATCCTACGAGCAGTACTTC CASSLGTKSYEQYF TRBJ2-7 . TRBV7-2 .
TGTGCCAGCAAGGGGTTCGGGGTTCAAGAGACCCAGTACTTC CASKGFGVQETQYF TRBJ2-5 . TRBV7-9 .
TGTGCCAGCAGCCCCGTTTGGGGGCTTCAAGAGACCCAGTACTTC CASSPVWGLQETQYF TRBJ2-5 once TRBV3-1 .
TGTGCCAGCAGTGACCCCGGGACTAGCGGGAGTGACGAGCAGTACTTC CASSDPGTSGSDEQYF TRBJ2-7 . TRBV2 TRBD2
TGTGCCAGCAGCGTACAGGGGGGGACACCTACCTACGAGCAGTACTTC CASSVQGGTPTYEQYF TRBJ2-7 . TRBV9 .
TGCAGTGCTAGAGCCTTTCAGGGTCGGGCCTACGAGCAGTACTTC CSARAFQGRAYEQYF TRBJ2-7 once TRBV20-1 .
TGTGCCAGCAGCTCTAGACTAGCGGGAGACACAGATACGCAGTATTTT CASSSRLAGDTDTQYF TRBJ2-3 . TRBV11-2 TRBD2
TGCAGCGCGGTAGCTGGGACAGTTACCATGAACACTGAAGCTTTCTTT CSAVAGTVTMNTEAFF TRBJ1-1 . TRBV29-1 TRBD1
TGCAGTGCTAGAGACGGGACAGGGGGAGCTTCTGGCTACGATGAGCAGTTCTTC CSARDGTGGASGYDEQFF TRBJ2-1 . TRBV20-1 TRBD1
TGTGCCAGCACTCCCGGGTCAGCGGCCTCCTACAATGAGCAGTTCTTC CASTPGSAASYNEQFF TRBJ2-1 once TRBV6-6 .
TGTGCCAGCGGGGGGAGCTCCTACAATGAGCAGTTCTTC CASGGSSYNEQFF TRBJ2-1 . TRBV27 .
TGCAGCGTCGAGGACTCGCAGAAGAACTCCTACGAGCAGTACTTC CSVEDSQKNSYEQYF TRBJ2-7 . TRBV29-1 .
TGTGCCAGCAGCTTGCGAGGAGAAGACGAGCAGTACTTC CASSLRGEDEQYF TRBJ2-7 . TRBV5-4 .
TGTGCCAGCTCACTAGCGAGCTCCTACAATGAGCAGTTCTTC CASSLASSYNEQFF TRBJ2-1 few TRBV28 TRBD2
TGTGCCAGCGGCTGGGGCGGCACAGATACGCAGTATTTT CASGWGGTDTQYF TRBJ2-3 once TRBV27 .
TGCGCCAGCAGCCAAGCAAGAACGGGAGAGGGTTTGGATACGCAGTATTTT CASSQARTGEGLDTQYF TRBJ2-3 . TRBV4-1 .
TGTGCCAGCAGCTCCAACCCAAGCTCTGGAAACACCATATATTTT CASSSNPSSGNTIYF TRBJ1-3 . TRBV7-6 .
TGTGCCAGCAGCCATGCATTTGGGTGGCACACTGAAGCTTTCTTT CASSHAFGWHTEAFF TRBJ1-1 . TRBV3-1 .
TGTGCCAGCAGCGGGGACAGGGGCGAGCAGTACTTC CASSGDRGEQYF TRBJ2-7 . TRBV7-2 TRBD1
TGTGCCAGCAGCCTTGGGACAGGGTACGAGCAGTACTTC CASSLGTGYEQYF TRBJ2-7 few TRBV7-6 TRBD1
TGTGCCAGCAGCTGGCTGCGGGACAGGGGATCGCCCGAGCAGTACTTC CASSWLRDRGSPEQYF TRBJ2-7 . TRBV13 TRBD1
TGTGCCAGCAGTGAGGGGGCAGAAGAGACCCAGTACTTC CASSEGAEETQYF TRBJ2-5 . TRBV2 .
TGCAGCGTTGAGGGACTAGCGGGAGAGTACAATGAGCAGTTCTTC CSVEGLAGEYNEQFF TRBJ2-1 . TRBV29-1 TRBD2
TGTGCCAGCAGTCGAACCGCTTGGGGAAACACCATATATTTT CASSRTAWGNTIYF TRBJ1-3 . TRBV6-5 .
TGTGCCAGCAGTGAGTCCCGGGTTGATGGCTACACCTTC CASSESRVDGYTF TRBJ1-2 few TRBV2 .
TGTGCCAGCAGCGAATCTGGAAACACCATATATTTT CASSESGNTIYF TRBJ1-3 . TRBV3-1 .
TGCAGCGTTGTGGCAGGGGTGGGCGAGCAGTACTTC CSVVAGVGEQYF TRBJ2-7 . TRBV29-1 .
TGTGCCAGCAGTTTCACAGGGGGATTTGAAGCTTTCTTT CASSFTGGFEAFF TRBJ1-1 . TRBV12-3/TRBV12-4 TRBD1
TGTGCCAGCAGCTTAAGGACTAGCGGGAGTCAAGATACGCAGTATTTT CASSLRTSGSQDTQYF TRBJ2-3 . TRBV13 TRBD2
TGTGCCAGCAGTGATAACAGCGGGCCTAGCTCCTACAATGAGCAGTTCTTC CASSDNSGPSSYNEQFF TRBJ2-1 . TRBV2 .
TGTGCCAGCAGTGTCGAACCCGGGACAGACGAAGCTTTCTTT CASSVEPGTDEAFF TRBJ1-1 once TRBV25-1 TRBD1
TGCAGCGTTGAAGACCGGACAGGGGCCTACGAGCAGTACTTC CSVEDRTGAYEQYF TRBJ2-7 . TRBV29-1 TRBD1
TGTGCCAGCAGTTTAGCGGGAGGGCCCTCCTACGAGCAGTACTTC CASSLAGGPSYEQYF TRBJ2-7 . TRBV12-3/TRBV12-4 TRBD2
TGCGCCAGCAGTCAATATGTCGCCAGTTCGAACTATGGCTACACCTTC CASSQYVASSNYGYTF TRBJ1-2 . TRBV23-1 .
TGTGCCAGCTCTCTCCACAATGAGCAGTTCTTC CASSLHNEQFF TRBJ2-1 . TRBV3-1 .
TGTGCCAGCAGTTACTCGGTCTCGGACTACACCTTC CASSYSVSDYTF TRBJ1-2 . TRBV6-6 .
TGCAGTGCTAGAGATACAAGCAGCTATGGCTACACCTTC CSARDTSSYGYTF TRBJ1-2 . TRBV20-1 .
TGTGCCATCAGAAGTCCCCCCCAAAACATTCAGTACTTC CAIRSPPQNIQYF TRBJ2-4 . TRBV6-1 .
TGTGCCAGCAGCTTACGGCCAGGGGGCCTCGATGAGCAGTTCTTC CASSLRPGGLDEQFF TRBJ2-1 . TRBV7-9 TRBD1
TGTGCCAGTAGTATGGGACTGCCCGGGGAGACCCAGTACTTC CASSMGLPGETQYF TRBJ2-5 . TRBV19 .
TGTGCCACTAAGAGGGGACCCGGCTCCTACAATGAGCAGTTCTTC CATKRGPGSYNEQFF TRBJ2-1 . TRBV27 .
TGTGCCAGCAGTTTAGGCGAGGTGAATGAGCAGTTCTTC CASSLGEVNEQFF TRBJ2-1 . TRBV28 .
TGTGCCAGCAGTTTGGGTCAGAACACCGGGGAGCTGTTTTTT CASSLGQNTGELFF TRBJ2-2 . TRBV12-3/TRBV12-4 .
TGTGCCAGCAGCTCAGCCGGGACAGAAGAGACCCAGTACTTC CASSSAGTEETQYF TRBJ2-5 . TRBV5-5 TRBD1
TGTGCCAGCAGTTTGGAGGGGGCAGGAGGAAACACCATATATTTT CASSLEGAGGNTIYF TRBJ1-3 . TRBV27 TRBD1
TGTGCCATCAGTGATCAGTCAGGGGTATCGTACCAAGAGACCCAGTACTTC CAISDQSGVSYQETQYF TRBJ2-5 . TRBV10-3 .
TGTGCCAGCAGTTTCGGGAACTCTGGAAACACCATATATTTT CASSFGNSGNTIYF TRBJ1-3 . TRBV28 .
TGTGCCAGCACCTCCCTGAGGGGGGATCAAGAGACCCAGTACTTC CASTSLRGDQETQYF TRBJ2-5 . TRBV27 .
TGTGCCAGCAGTTCTAGCGGCAGCACAGATACGCAGTATTTT CASSSSGSTDTQYF TRBJ2-3 few TRBV28 TRBD2
TGTGCCAGCAGGGACACAGGGCGCGACTATGGCTACACCTTC CASRDTGRDYGYTF TRBJ1-2 . TRBV13 .